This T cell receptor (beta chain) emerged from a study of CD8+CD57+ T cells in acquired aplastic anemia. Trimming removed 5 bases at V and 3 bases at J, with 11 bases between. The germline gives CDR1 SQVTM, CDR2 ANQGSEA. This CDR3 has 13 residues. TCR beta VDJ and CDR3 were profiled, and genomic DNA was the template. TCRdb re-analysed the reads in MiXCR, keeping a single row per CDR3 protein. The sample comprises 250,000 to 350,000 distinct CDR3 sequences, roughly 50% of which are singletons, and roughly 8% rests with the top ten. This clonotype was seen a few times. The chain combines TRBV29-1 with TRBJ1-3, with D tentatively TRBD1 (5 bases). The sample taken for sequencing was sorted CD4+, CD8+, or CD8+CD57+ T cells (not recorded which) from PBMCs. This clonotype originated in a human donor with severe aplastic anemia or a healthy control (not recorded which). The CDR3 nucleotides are TGCAGCGTTCGGCCCGGGGGTGGAAACACCATATATTTT. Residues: CSVRPGGGNTIYF. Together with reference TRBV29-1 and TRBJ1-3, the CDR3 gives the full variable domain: SAVISQKPSRDICQRGTSLTIQCQVDSQVTMMFWYRQQPGQSLTLIATANQGSEATYESGFVIDKFPISRPNLTFSTLTVSNMSPEDSSIYLCSVRPGGGNTIYFGEGSWLTVV.